Detailed here is one TCR beta chain. The target of this receptor is not known. The sample holds no much larger clone one base away, and base qualities are not on file. V is pared back by 0 bases and J by 1 base, with 10 bases lying between the germline termini. The CDR3, from cysteine to phenylalanine, totals 15 residues. The read is trimmed to its CDR3 DNA, 45 bases read in frame from base 1. CDR1 and CDR2 are read off the germline V gene as SGHAT and FQNNGV. This record belongs to a study of T cell changes during pregnancy in multiple sclerosis (dated by TCRdb to the late 2010s). At the level of the whole study: Changes in the T cell repertoire over the course of pregnancy were examined in this study in women with multiple sclerosis.

Libraries were made using the immunoSEQ multiplex PCR assay. TCRdb took this table from immuneACCESS and kept in-frame rearrangements with V and J called. Such tables lack part of the clones; where checked against another copy, unresolved V genes explain under half of the gap, and the rest is unexplained. This sample has around 100,000 clones in its table, and 90% of those were observed once. Of the sample, approximately 0.8% falls within the top ten clones. The sequence joins TRBV11-2 to TRBJ2-7; the D gene identity is not certain. This receptor was obtained from a female donor in good health, enrolled as a control in a pregnancy study. The sequencing here drew on peripheral blood, taken in the second trimester of pregnancy. CDR3 loop: CASSLDRVSSYEQYF. The DNA sequence is TGTGCCAGCAGCTTAGACCGAGTCTCGTCCTACGAGCAGTACTTC.